One sample yielded the 10 T cell receptor beta chains listed below, sequenced in a study of molecular identifiers for immune sequencing clone quantification. TCRdb re-called the PCR reads with MiXCR, one entry per CDR3 protein. The sample has about 630,000 distinct CDR3 sequences, roughly 23% seen once; the top ten hold roughly 0.83%. The sample comprised naive CD8+ T cells from blood, with Jurkat cell RNA spiked in. Subset here: FACS-sorted CD8+CD4-CCR7+CD45RA+ naive T cells. The receptors stem from a human donor in good health. Some libraries in this study had Jurkat cell RNA spiked in.

There are many counts of this clonotype. V usage is TRBV7-9 and J usage is TRBJ2-2; TRBD1 might be the D (5 bases). With 7 bases removed from V and 3 bases from J, the gap between germline ends came to 18 bases. Germline CDR1 is SEHNR and CDR2 is FQNEAQ (reference sequence). The CDR3 totals 16 residues. The CDR3 reads CASKAPVGRDTGELFF. CDR3 in DNA: TGTGCCAGCAAAGCCCCCGTCGGCAGGGACACCGGGGAGCTGTTTTTT. Variable domain in full (rest from reference TRBV7-9 and TRBJ2-2): DTGVSQNPRHKITKRGQNVTFRCDPISEHNRLYWYRQTLGQGPEFLTYFQNEAQLEKSRLLSDRFSAERPKGSFSTLEIQRTEQGDSAMYLCASKAPVGRDTGELFFGEGSRLTVL.

This clonotype was counted a few times. The CDR3 DNA reads TGCGCCAGCAGCCAACCGCAGGCTAGCGGGACCAGCTCCTACAATGAGCAGTTCTTC. Translated, it gives CASSQPQASGTSSYNEQFF. This rearrangement joins TRBV4-3 to TRBJ2-1; 9 bases align to TRBD2. The V and J ends lost 2 bases and 0 bases, in that order; junction bases with no gene match: 11. The CDR3 spans 19 residues. Germline loops: CDR1 LGHNA, CDR2 YSLEER.

In its sample, this clonotype was seen many times. The V gene is TRBV29-1, the J gene TRBJ2-7; D may be TRBD1 (5 bases). Per the germline V gene, CDR1 is SQVTM and CDR2 is ANQGSEA. This CDR3 contains 15 residues. V was pared by 1 base and J by 2 bases, with 15 bases between. The CDR3 spells CSVEGAGDRAYEQYF. DNA of the CDR3: TGCAGCGTTGAAGGGGCCGGAGACAGAGCCTACGAGCAGTACTTC.

This clonotype was observed at least ten times. The chain is built from TRBV19 and TRBJ2-6; D is uncertain. The CDR3 has 14 amino acids. Deletions cut 7 bases from V and 0 bases from J, with 7 bases between. CDR1 and CDR2 from the germline V gene are LNHDA and SQIVND (reference sequence). The DNA of the CDR3 is TGTGCCAGTAAGACGCACTCTGGGGCCAACGTCCTGACTTTC. It encodes CASKTHSGANVLTF. The variable domain in full, with the rest retrieved from reference TRBV19 and TRBJ2-6, is DGGITQSPKYLFRKEGQNVTLSCEQNLNHDAMYWYRQDPGQGLRLIYYSQIVNDFQKGDIAEGYSVSREKKESFPLTVTSAQKNPTAFYLCASKTHSGANVLTFGAGSRLTVL.

Notes on this clonotype: One end of the junction varies from germline; a read error may be responsible. This chain links TRBV28 with TRBJ1-1, with 10 bases matching TRBD1. This CDR3 spans 14 amino acids. Looked up from germline, CDR1 is MDHEN and CDR2 is SYDVKM. This CDR3 reads CAGSLRTGGTEAFF. The CDR3 DNA is TGTGCCGGCAGCCTTCGGACAGGGGGCACTGAAGCTTTCTTT.

This clonotype was seen ten or more times. The rearrangement links TRBV7-2 to TRBJ2-5; 7 bases are shared with TRBD2. In germline, CDR1 is SGHTA, CDR2 FQGNSA. The trim removed 1 base at V and 1 base at J, leaving 6 bases unmatched. The CDR3 spans 16 residues. The CDR3 protein is CASSLGAGPLQETQYF. The CDR3, as DNA: TGTGCCAGCAGCTTAGGAGCGGGGCCACTCCAAGAGACCCAGTACTTC.

A remark on this clonotype: Since a much larger clone is just one base distant, this may be a read error. V is TRBV6-4 and J is TRBJ2-2; TRBD1 matches 7 bases. CDR1 MRHNA and CDR2 SNTAGT come from the germline V gene. This CDR3 has 16 residues. V shed 11 bases and J 5 bases; nucleotides not matched to a gene: 17. This chain's CDR3 is CAGPFWPGQSTGELFF. Here the CDR3 DNA reads TGTGCCGGCCCTTTTTGGCCGGGACAGTCAACCGGGGAGCTGTTTTTT.

As concerns this clonotype: Just one base apart from a much larger clone, this may be a read error. V usage is TRBV20-1 and J usage is TRBJ2-1, with 7 bases identical to TRBD1. The CDR3 runs 15 residues. With 6 bases clipped from V and 6 bases from J, the junction kept 14 bases outside the gene matches. The germline gives CDR1 DFQATT, CDR2 SNEGSKA (reference sequence). The DNA for the CDR3 is TGCAGTGCCAAAGTCCGGGACAGACCTATCAATGAGCAGTTCTTC. This codes for CSAKVRDRPINEQFF.

As regards this clonotype: Germline and junction disagree at one end, which may indicate a read error. The chain couples TRBV5-1 to TRBJ2-2, with 7 bases lining up with TRBD2. The CDR3 loop spans 15 amino acids. Germline CDR1 and CDR2: SGHRS and YFSETQ. The CDR3 here is CASSLRAGAAGALFF. CDR3 nucleotides: TGCGCCAGCAGCTTGAGGGCGGGAGCGGCCGGGGCGCTGTTTTTT.

The table lists this clonotype with many counts. The V gene is TRBV6-1, the J gene TRBJ2-7; the D gene is possibly TRBD1 (6 bases). This CDR3 region has 15 residues. CDR1 is MNHNS, CDR2 SASEGT, per germline. V dropped 1 base and J dropped 4 bases, with 14 bases sitting between them. CDR3 region: CASSEEGAGAYEQYF. The CDR3 bases are TGTGCCAGCAGTGAAGAAGGTGCAGGGGCGTACGAGCAGTACTTC.